What follows is one T cell receptor beta chain and its context. Its antigen is unidentified. The data stem from a study of T-cell reconstitution after alpha-beta-depleted transplantation in children. Unique molecular identifiers were used to barcode this TCRbeta library. TCRdb fed the PCR reads into MiXCR, producing one record per CDR3 protein. The sample shows about 130,000 distinct CDR3 sequences, 8.5% to 10% of them seen only once. This CDR3 has 15 amino acids. Trimming cost V 6 bases and J 0 bases; bases outside gene matches: 8. Germline CDR1 is DFQATT and CDR2 is SNEGSKA (reference sequence). Study results and limitations: Surviving recipient cells, namely T cells and thymic progenitors, were the source of high day-60 TCRbeta diversity in some patients. Counts and diversity of T cells one year after transplant came mostly from newly produced T cells. The origin of alpha-beta T cells about two months after transplant was reportedly several hundred expanded graft clones.

The receptor was isolated from a girl less than two years old who had a stem cell transplant for combined immunodeficiency, so the T cells may come from the graft donor. Specimen: PBMCs, mostly from graft donor cells, collected 180 days after TCRalphabeta/CD19-depleted stem cell transplant. The chain carries TRBV20-1 and TRBJ2-3, with 8 bases lining up with TRBD2. The CDR3 loop is CSAGGRGGSTDTQYF. The CDR3 bases are TGCAGTGCCGGAGGTCGGGGGGGAAGCACAGATACGCAGTATTTT.